The 2 T cell receptor beta chains below all came from one sample that was sequenced in a study of T-cell reconstitution after alpha-beta-depleted transplantation in children. Preparing the TCRbeta library involved the use of unique molecular identifiers. TCRdb processed the PCR reads anew with MiXCR; each CDR3 protein has one entry. This sample has fewer than 750,000 distinct CDR3 sequences; more than 20% occur once, and the top ten carry about 14%. Sample: PBMCs, mostly from graft donor cells, taken 360 days after TCRalphabeta/CD19-depleted stem cell transplant. The receptor set was obtained from a boy under three years old who had a stem cell transplant for acute myeloid leukemia, so the T cells may come from the graft donor.

Remarks on this clonotype: At one boundary the junction diverges from the germline segment, which might be a read error. This chain joins TRBV7-9 and TRBJ1-1, with D possibly matching TRBD1 (6 bases). This CDR3 has 13 amino acids. Germline values: CDR1 SEHNR, CDR2 FQNEAQ (reference sequence). CDR3 coding DNA: TGTGCCAGCACCCCAACAGGGAACGCTGAAGCTTTCTTT. This sequence encodes CASTPTGNAEAFF.

The V gene is TRBV6-5, the J gene TRBJ1-2; no reliable D call. This CDR3 has 15 residues. V was trimmed by 2 bases and J by 1 base, leaving 11 bases between them. The germline V gene has CDR1 MNHEY and CDR2 SVGAGI. The CDR3: CASSYNLRINYGYTF. CDR3 nucleotides: TGTGCCAGCAGTTACAACCTCAGGATTAACTATGGCTACACCTTC.